Presented here are 22 T cell receptor beta chains from one specimen sequenced in a study of cytomegalovirus exposure and HLA in healthy donors. PCR involved 60 Vbeta and 13 Jbeta primers. Profiled with immunoSEQ multiplex PCR; TCRdb holds only in-frame clones, not every one. The sample consists of about 190,000 clones, roughly 77% of them appearing once. Sequenced material: PBMCs. These receptors all stem from a man between 25 and 39 years old in good health and CMV-seropositive.

The gene calls are TRBV21-1 and TRBJ2-7; the table's D call, TRBD1, was not checked against the DNA. TRBV21-1 is deemed a pseudogene. CDR3 length: 18 amino acids. The CDR3 nucleotides read TGTGCCAGCAGCAAAGTTAAAGGGGCGACAGGGGAAAGGTACGAGCAGTACTTC. This sequence encodes CASSKVKGATGERYEQYF.

This clone has a handful of counts. This chain joins TRBV7-9 and TRBJ2-7, with unresolved D. The CDR3 is made up of 17 amino acids. V was cut by 5 bases and J by 2 bases, with 22 bases left in between. Germline CDR1 reads SEHNR; CDR2 reads FQNEAQ (reference sequence). The CDR3 coding sequence is TGTGCCAGCAGCCAACCAGAGGCGAATAAAAGCCCCTACGAGCAGTACTTC. This translates into CASSQPEANKSPYEQYF.

The chain employs TRBV7-6 and TRBJ2-1; TRBD2 matches at 8 bases. In germline, CDR1 is SGHVS, CDR2 FNYEAQ. This CDR3 comprises 16 residues. V gave up 1 base and J gave up 8 bases; unmatched junction bases: 10. As DNA, the CDR3 is TGTGCCAGCAGCTTAGTTGACGGGAGGGCCGGGGATGAGCAGTTCTTC. This translates into CASSLVDGRAGDEQFF.

This chain joins TRBV5-8 and TRBJ1-2; unclear D gene. The CDR3 has 16 residues. Germline V gives CDR1 SGHTS, CDR2 YDEGEE. V was clipped by 0 bases and J by 4 bases, with 16 bases between them. CDR3 protein: CASSLAWILGGYGYTF. Written as DNA, the CDR3 is TGTGCCAGCAGCTTGGCTTGGATATTAGGCGGCTATGGCTACACCTTC.

The chain has TRBV7-3 and TRBJ2-1, with TRBD2 matching 7 bases. This CDR3 comprises 14 residues. The V gene end was trimmed by 2 bases and the J gene end by 7 bases; junction bases not matched to a gene: 5. CDR1 and CDR2 from the germline V gene are SGHTA and FQGTGA. The CDR3 protein is CASSLDGGGNEQFF. The CDR3, as DNA: TGTGCCAGCAGCTTAGACGGGGGAGGGAATGAGCAGTTCTTC.

The V call is TRBV4-3, the J call TRBJ2-7; 7 nucleotides agree with TRBD1. Trimming at V came to 1 base and at J to 3 bases, leaving 6 bases not matched to a gene. The CDR3 consists of 15 residues. Germline loops: CDR1 LGHNA, CDR2 YSLEER. Here the CDR3 DNA reads TGCGCCAGCAGCCAAGCTCACAGGGGTGTCTACGAGCAGTACTTC. Encoded protein: CASSQAHRGVYEQYF.

This clone was observed once. This chain links TRBV9 with TRBJ1-2; D not resolved. CDR3 length: 13 residues. V was clipped by 0 bases and J by 7 bases, with 10 bases between them. Germline-derived CDR1 and CDR2 are SGDLS and YYNGEE. The CDR3 DNA reads as TGTGCCAGCAGCGTAGTTGCCGGGTCTGGCTACACCTTC. This gives the protein CASSVVAGSGYTF.

The rearrangement joins TRBV7-9 to TRBJ1-4, with D unresolved. Germline V gene sequence: CDR1 SEHNR, CDR2 FQNEAQ (reference sequence). The CDR3 has 14 residues. The V and J ends lost 5 bases and 7 bases respectively, with 14 bases between them. DNA for the CDR3: TGTGCCAGCAGCGCCGAGGCCGGGATTGAAAAACTGTTTTTT. Its translation is CASSAEAGIEKLFF.

The rearrangement links TRBV6-1 to TRBJ2-7, with D uncertain. Germline CDR1 is MNHNS and CDR2 is SASEGT. The CDR3 covers 14 residues. V lost 1 base to trimming and J lost 3 bases, with 10 bases between them. This CDR3 is CASSEVRMRYEQYF. The CDR3 region has the DNA TGTGCCAGCAGTGAAGTACGTATGCGCTACGAGCAGTACTTC.

V usage is TRBV4-3 and J usage is TRBJ2-5; 13 bases align to TRBD2. The CDR3 loop spans 17 amino acids. Unmatched junction bases numbered 10, after V lost 4 bases and J lost 5 bases. Per germline, CDR1 LGHNA and CDR2 YSLEER. The CDR3 loop reads CASSRRTSGRIWETQYF. In DNA form, the CDR3 reads TGCGCCAGCAGCCGACGGACTAGCGGGAGAATATGGGAGACCCAGTACTTC.

This clone occurred a few times. The chain recombines TRBV19 with TRBJ2-2, with TRBD2 as a possible D gene (5 bases). The V end lost 10 bases, the J end lost 5 bases, and 17 bases lay between the germline ends. The CDR3 covers 14 residues. Germline assignment: CDR1 LNHDA and CDR2 SQIVND (reference sequence). This CDR3 reads CATRRGLRTGELFF. CDR3 DNA: TGTGCCACTCGAAGAGGACTCAGGACCGGGGAGCTGTTTTTT.

This clone was observed a few times. The V gene is TRBV27, the J gene TRBJ2-7; 9 positions agree with TRBD1. V trimming: 5 bases; J trimming: 3 bases; junction bases outside the gene matches: 5. CDR1 and CDR2 (germline): MNHEY, SMNVEV (reference sequence). The CDR3 covers 14 residues. The CDR3 protein is CASSQGQGFYEQYF. The CDR3 DNA is TGTGCCAGCAGTCAGGGACAGGGATTCTACGAGCAGTACTTC.

The rearrangement links TRBV11-1 to TRBJ2-1; 15 bases line up with TRBD2. Trimming cost V 5 bases and J 6 bases; bases outside gene matches: 5. CDR1 and CDR2 from the germline V gene are SGHAT and FQDESV (reference sequence). The CDR3 is 16 residues long. The CDR3 DNA reads TGTGCCAGCAGCCGGGGACTAGCGGGGGGATTCAATGAGCAGTTCTTC. Its translation: CASSRGLAGGFNEQFF.

This clone was observed a handful of times. The V call is TRBV4-2, the J call TRBJ2-3, with a weak D call TRBD2 (7 bases). CDR1 is LGHNA and CDR2 is YNFKEQ in the germline V gene. The V end lost 4 bases, the J end lost 2 bases, and 19 bases lay between the germline ends. This CDR3 is built from 17 residues. The CDR3 protein is CASSPSGGGGSTDTQYF. The CDR3 nucleotides are TGTGCCAGCAGCCCTAGCGGAGGGGGGGGCTCCACAGATACGCAGTATTTT.

This clone was detected a few times. The chain recombines TRBV7-2 with TRBJ2-5; no firm D call. V shed 5 bases and J shed 4 bases, with 8 bases lying between them. The CDR3 totals 12 residues. Germline assignment: CDR1 SGHTA and CDR2 FQGNSA. CDR3 DNA sequence: TGTGCCAGCAGCCCGAATAGAGAGACCCAGTACTTC. Protein product: CASSPNRETQYF.

The J gene is TRBJ1-1, the V gene TRBV7-8; 7 bases map to TRBD1. CDR1 is SGHVS, CDR2 FQNEAQ, per germline. The V segment lost 5 bases and the J segment 4 bases; nucleotides outside the gene matches: 1. The CDR3 contains 12 residues. CDR3 loop: CASSTGVTEAFF. The DNA of the CDR3 is TGTGCCAGCAGCACAGGGGTCACTGAAGCTTTCTTT.

The chain carries TRBV7-2 and TRBJ2-7; D remains ambiguous. The CDR3 covers 14 residues. Germline loops: CDR1 SGHTA, CDR2 FQGNSA. V was cut by 1 base and J by 1 base, with 8 bases left in between. CDR3 nucleotide sequence: TGTGCCAGCAGCTTAGGGGCGATTTCCTACGAGCAGTACTTC. It yields the protein CASSLGAISYEQYF.

V usage is TRBV7-2 and J usage is TRBJ1-6; TRBD1 matches 9 bases. The CDR3 covers 15 residues. Germline loops: CDR1 SGHTA, CDR2 FQGNSA. V shed 4 bases and J 8 bases; nucleotides not matched to a gene: 6. The CDR3 loop reads CASSSRGQGHSPLHF. DNA for the CDR3: TGTGCCAGCAGCTCGAGGGGACAGGGCCATTCACCCCTCCACTTT.

This clone was picked up a small number of times. The V and J genes are TRBV6-4 and TRBJ1-5; unclear D gene. Deletions cut 3 bases from V and 9 bases from J, with 12 bases between. Germline loops: CDR1 MRHNA, CDR2 SNTAGT. The CDR3 is 13 residues long. The CDR3 reads CASSETVGRPQHF. CDR3 bases: TGTGCCAGCAGTGAAACAGTCGGTCGGCCCCAGCATTTT.

The gene calls are TRBV6-5 and TRBJ1-6, with no clear D. CDR1 is MNHEY, CDR2 SVGAGI, per germline. V was trimmed by 0 bases and J by 3 bases, leaving 9 bases between them. This CDR3 has 16 residues. The CDR3 here is CASSYSNALYNSPLHF. DNA of the CDR3: TGTGCCAGCAGTTACTCTAACGCACTCTATAATTCACCCCTCCACTTT.

Only one count was recorded for this clone. J is TRBJ2-4 and V is TRBV11-2, with D perhaps matching TRBD1 (5 bases). Trimming removed 1 base from V and 0 bases from J, with 13 bases in between. Germline values: CDR1 SGHAT, CDR2 FQNNGV. The CDR3 consists of 17 residues. CDR3 amino acids: CASSLGGGPLAKNIQYF. CDR3 bases: TGTGCCAGCAGCTTAGGGGGCGGCCCCTTAGCCAAAAACATTCAGTACTTC.

The rearrangement links TRBV11-2 to TRBJ2-1, with 8 bases that match TRBD2. V trimming: 5 bases; J trimming: 8 bases; junction bases outside the gene matches: 11. Germline CDR1 is SGHAT and CDR2 is FQNNGV. This CDR3 is built from 15 residues. The CDR3 here is CASSRQAGGSYEQFF. For the CDR3, the DNA is TGTGCCAGCAGCCGACAGGCGGGGGGTAGCTATGAGCAGTTCTTC.